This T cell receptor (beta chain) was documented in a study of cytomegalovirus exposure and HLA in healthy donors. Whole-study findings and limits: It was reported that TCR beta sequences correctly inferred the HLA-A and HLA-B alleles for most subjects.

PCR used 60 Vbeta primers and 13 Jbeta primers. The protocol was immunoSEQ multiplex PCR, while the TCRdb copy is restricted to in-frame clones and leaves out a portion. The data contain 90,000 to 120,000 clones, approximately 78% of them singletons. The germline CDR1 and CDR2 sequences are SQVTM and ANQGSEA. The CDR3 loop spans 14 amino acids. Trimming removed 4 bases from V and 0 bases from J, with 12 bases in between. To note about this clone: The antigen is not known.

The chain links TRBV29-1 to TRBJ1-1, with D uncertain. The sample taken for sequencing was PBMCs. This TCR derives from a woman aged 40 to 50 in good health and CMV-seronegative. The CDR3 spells CSVATASMNTEAFF. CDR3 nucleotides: TGCAGCGTTGCCACAGCCTCCATGAACACTGAAGCTTTCTTT. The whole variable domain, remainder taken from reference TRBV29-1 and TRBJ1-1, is SAVISQKPSRDICQRGTSLTIQCQVDSQVTMMFWYRQQPGQSLTLIATANQGSEATYESGFVIDKFPISRPNLTFSTLTVSNMSPEDSSIYLCSVATASMNTEAFFGQGTRLTVV.